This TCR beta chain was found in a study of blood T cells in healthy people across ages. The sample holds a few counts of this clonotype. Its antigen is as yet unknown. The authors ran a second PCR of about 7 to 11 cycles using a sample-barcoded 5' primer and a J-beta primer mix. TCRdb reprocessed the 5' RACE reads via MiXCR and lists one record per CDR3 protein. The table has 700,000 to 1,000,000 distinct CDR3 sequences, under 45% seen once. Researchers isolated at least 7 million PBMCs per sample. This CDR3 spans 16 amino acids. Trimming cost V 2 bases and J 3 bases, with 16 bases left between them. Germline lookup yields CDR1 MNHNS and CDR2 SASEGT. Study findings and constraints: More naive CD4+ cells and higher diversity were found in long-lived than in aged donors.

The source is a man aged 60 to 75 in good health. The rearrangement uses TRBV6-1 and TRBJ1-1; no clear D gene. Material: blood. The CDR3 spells CASSEIFRLVDTEAFF. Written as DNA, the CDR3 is TGTGCCAGCAGTGAAATCTTCAGGCTGGTTGACACTGAAGCTTTCTTT.